Listed below are T cell receptor beta chains from one sample, sequenced in a study of cytomegalovirus exposure and HLA in healthy donors. Here immunoSEQ multiplex PCR was the method, and the copy in TCRdb shows in-frame clones only, minus some. The data contain roughly 200,000 clones, roughly 85% of them singletons. Sequenced input: PBMCs. The source is a woman aged 45-65 years in good health and CMV-seronegative. Each CDR3 is given with its conserved first and last residue. Fields, in order: J gene, CDR3 length, clone size, V gene, D gene, CDR3 protein, CDR3 DNA. D genes are given only for firm matches. Only part of the rows carry a size: once, few, many, or a class if the clone is expanded.

J: TRBJ1-1
length: 15
size: NA
V: TRBV5-1
D: NA
CDR3: CASSLDGGMNTEAFF
DNA: TGCGCCAGCAGCTTGGACGGGGGGATGAACACTGAAGCTTTCTTT

J: TRBJ2-3
length: 16
size: NA
V: TRBV7-9
D: NA
CDR3: CASSYVSGTSTDTQYF
DNA: TGTGCCAGCAGTTACGTTAGCGGAACTAGCACAGATACGCAGTATTTT

J: TRBJ2-6
length: 15
size: NA
V: TRBV27
D: NA
CDR3: CASSFGGSGANVLTF
DNA: TGTGCCAGCAGTTTTGGAGGATCTGGGGCCAACGTCCTGACTTTC

J: TRBJ1-1
length: 15
size: once
V: TRBV25-1
D: NA
CDR3: CATMPRGRANTEAFF
DNA: TGTGCCACCATGCCGAGAGGGAGGGCGAACACTGAAGCTTTCTTT

J: TRBJ2-1
length: 16
size: NA
V: TRBV5-4
D: TRBD2
CDR3: CASSSLRGGPYNEQFF
DNA: TGTGCCAGCAGCTCTTTACGGGGAGGGCCCTACAATGAGCAGTTCTTC

J: TRBJ1-5
length: 19
size: NA
V: TRBV5-1
D: TRBD1
CDR3: CASSLRGSGGAFSNQPQHF
DNA: TGCGCCAGCAGCTTGCGGGGTTCAGGGGGCGCCTTCAGCAATCAGCCCCAGCATTTT

J: TRBJ1-3
length: 16
size: NA
V: TRBV6-5
D: NA
CDR3: CASSYAGNPSGNTIYF
DNA: TGTGCCAGCAGTTACGCGGGAAACCCCTCTGGAAACACCATATATTTT

J: TRBJ1-5
length: 14
size: few
V: TRBV4-2
D: TRBD1
CDR3: CASSPTGRNQPQHF
DNA: TGTGCCAGCAGCCCGACAGGGCGCAATCAGCCCCAGCATTTT

J: TRBJ2-3
length: 15
size: NA
V: TRBV18
D: TRBD2
CDR3: CASSPPGGRTDTQYF
DNA: TGTGCCAGCTCACCACCCGGCGGGAGAACAGATACGCAGTATTTT

J: TRBJ1-2
length: 14
size: once
V: TRBV19
D: TRBD1
CDR3: CASSRGQGTYGYTF
DNA: TGTGCCAGTAGTAGGGGACAGGGTACCTATGGCTACACCTTC

J: TRBJ2-3
length: 13
size: NA
V: TRBV6-5
D: TRBD2
CDR3: CASGRDIAGTQYF
DNA: TGTGCCAGCGGCCGGGATATAGCGGGTACGCAGTATTTT

J: TRBJ2-4
length: 15
size: NA
V: TRBV6-6
D: NA
CDR3: CASSYSEVAKNIQYF
DNA: TGTGCCAGCAGTTACTCTGAGGTAGCCAAAAACATTCAGTACTTC

J: TRBJ2-1
length: 13
size: NA
V: TRBV7-6
D: TRBD2
CDR3: CASSLAGGTTQFF
DNA: TGTGCCAGCAGCTTAGCGGGGGGGACTACGCAGTTCTTC

J: TRBJ1-5
length: 14
size: NA
V: TRBV27
D: TRBD1
CDR3: CASSPTGSNQPQHF
DNA: TGTGCCAGCAGTCCGACAGGGAGCAATCAGCCCCAGCATTTT

J: TRBJ2-5
length: 15
size: NA
V: TRBV11-2
D: NA
CDR3: CASSLQGSWGETQYF
DNA: TGTGCCAGCAGCCTCCAGGGTTCGTGGGGGGAGACCCAGTACTTC

J: TRBJ2-7
length: 11
size: NA
V: TRBV11-1
D: NA
CDR3: CANSSYYEQYF
DNA: TGTGCCAACAGCTCCTACTACGAGCAGTACTTC

J: TRBJ1-5
length: 16
size: NA
V: TRBV29-1
D: NA
CDR3: CSVAGRGSYSNQPQHF
DNA: TGCAGCGTTGCGGGCAGGGGATCATATAGCAATCAGCCCCAGCATTTT

J: TRBJ2-1
length: 17
size: NA
V: TRBV4-1
D: TRBD1
CDR3: CASSQYTGTVSPNEQFF
DNA: TGCGCCAGCAGCCAGTATACCGGGACAGTCTCCCCTAATGAGCAGTTCTTC

J: TRBJ1-1
length: 14
size: NA
V: TRBV18
D: NA
CDR3: CASSPQGSNTEAFF
DNA: TGTGCCAGCTCCCCCCAGGGGTCCAACACTGAAGCTTTCTTT

J: TRBJ2-1
length: 17
size: few
V: TRBV18
D: TRBD1
CDR3: CASSLRQGATSYNEQFF
DNA: TGTGCCAGCTCACTCCGACAGGGGGCTACATCCTACAATGAGCAGTTCTTC

J: TRBJ1-1
length: 14
size: NA
V: TRBV19
D: TRBD1
CDR3: CASSVDRVGTEAFF
DNA: TGTGCCAGTAGTGTAGACAGGGTGGGCACTGAAGCTTTCTTT

J: TRBJ1-1
length: 14
size: NA
V: TRBV28
D: NA
CDR3: CASSFLVGGSGAFF
DNA: TGTGCCAGCAGTTTCTTGGTGGGGGGAAGCGGAGCTTTCTTT